The 27 T cell receptor beta chains in this list originate from one sample, sequenced in a study of CD8+ T cells in alopecia areata. Isolated RNA was reverse transcribed into cDNA used as the sequencing template. Clones were sequenced by immunoSEQ multiplex PCR, and TCRdb holds only the in-frame ones, with some missing. Of approximately 82,000 clones listed, about 51% were seen once; the top ten hold just over 5.5%. Sample: NKG2D-high CD8+ T cells sorted from blood. The receptors were gathered from a human donor with alopecia areata.

CDR3 region: CASKLGGELFF. CDR3 DNA: TGTGCCAGCAAGTTAGGTGGGGAGCTGTTTTTT. This chain uses TRBV27 with TRBJ2-2; no definite D call. CDR1 is MNHEY, CDR2 SMNVEV, per germline (reference sequence). The CDR3 contains 11 residues. V was cut by 7 bases and J by 8 bases, with 8 bases left in between.

This clone appeared a single time. J is TRBJ2-7 and V is TRBV6-5; 10 nucleotides match TRBD2. Trimming removed 5 bases from V and 7 bases from J; junction bases left unmatched: 2. Germline CDR1 MNHEY, CDR2 SVGAGI. This CDR3 spans 12 amino acids. The CDR3 nucleotides are TGTGCCAGCAGTGCTAGCGGGGGTGAGCAGTACTTC. Its protein is CASSASGGEQYF.

This clone has a single count. The DNA for the CDR3 is TGTGCCAGCAGTTTATACGGCTACGAGCAGTACTTC. This sequence encodes CASSLYGYEQYF. The chain recombines TRBV27 with TRBJ2-7; D gene unclear. This CDR3 is built from 12 residues. CDR1 MNHEY and CDR2 SMNVEV come from the germline V gene (reference sequence). The V end lost 1 base, the J end lost 3 bases, and 4 bases lay between the germline ends.

The chain uses TRBV5-1 and TRBJ1-1, with 9 bases aligning to TRBD1. CDR3 length equals 16 residues. The germline CDR1 and CDR2 sequences are SGHRS and YFSETQ. Trimming at V came to 0 bases and at J to 4 bases, leaving 7 bases not matched to a gene. CDR3 region: CASSLVGTGFGTEAFF. The CDR3 DNA is TGCGCCAGCAGCTTGGTCGGGACAGGGTTCGGCACTGAAGCTTTCTTT.

The chain links TRBV27 to TRBJ2-3; the D gene is possibly TRBD2 (6 bases). V was shortened by 5 bases and J by 2 bases, with 17 bases between the two germline ends. This CDR3 is 16 amino acids long. Germline assignment: CDR1 MNHEY and CDR2 SMNVEV (reference sequence). The CDR3 nucleotides are TGTGCCAGCAGTAATCCCGGGCCGGGGGACACAGATACGCAGTATTTT. This codes for CASSNPGPGDTDTQYF.

The rearrangement uses TRBV29-1 and TRBJ1-2; D not certain. The length of the CDR3 is 13 residues. Germline CDR1 SQVTM, CDR2 ANQGSEA. V was shortened by 2 bases and J by 8 bases, with 15 bases between the two germline ends. Here the CDR3 reads CSVETDRRRGYTF. The DNA of the CDR3 is TGCAGCGTTGAAACCGATCGCCGCCGGGGCTACACCTTC.

The chain joins TRBV28 to TRBJ2-1, with D unclear. The CDR3 sequence is 14 residues long. The V end was cut by 6 bases, the J end by 5 bases, with 14 bases between. Germline lookup yields CDR1 MDHEN and CDR2 SYDVKM. The CDR3 region is CASRPVVPNNEQFF. The CDR3 region has the DNA TGTGCCAGCAGACCCGTAGTACCTAACAATGAGCAGTTCTTC.

The gene calls are TRBV5-1 and TRBJ2-7, with D tentatively TRBD1 (5 bases). CDR1 SGHRS and CDR2 YFSETQ come from the germline V gene. This CDR3 spans 13 amino acids. V was pared by 1 base and J by 5 bases, with 10 bases between. The CDR3 loop is CASSLRGRDEQYF. The CDR3 nucleotides are TGCGCCAGCAGCTTGCGTGGCAGGGACGAGCAGTACTTC.

The genes are TRBV29-1 and TRBJ2-1; 14 bases match TRBD2. V shed 3 bases, J shed 3 bases, and the junction held 4 bases outside the gene matches. Germline V gene data show CDR1 as SQVTM and CDR2 as ANQGSEA. The CDR3 contains 16 residues. CDR3 loop: CSVDGTSGSIYNEQFF. The CDR3 DNA follows: TGCAGCGTTGATGGGACTAGCGGGAGCATCTACAATGAGCAGTTCTTC.

This clone was found a few times. V usage is TRBV5-4 and J usage is TRBJ1-2, with unresolved D. The CDR3 contains 15 residues. From germline, CDR1 is SGHNT and CDR2 YYREEE (reference sequence). The ends were cut back, 0 bases at V and 8 bases at J, with 17 bases in the middle. CDR3 DNA sequence: TGTGCCAGCAGCTTGGAGGAGTACAGACGACGAGGCTACACCTTC. The encoded protein is CASSLEEYRRRGYTF.

In DNA, the CDR3 is TGTGCCAGCAGTTCCTTACTTGATGAGCAGTTCTTC. This translates into CASSSLLDEQFF. The V and J genes are TRBV6-5 and TRBJ2-1; D remains ambiguous. The V end was cut by 4 bases, the J end by 8 bases, with 9 bases between. The CDR3 sequence is 12 residues long. The V gene's germline CDR1 is MNHEY and CDR2 SVGAGI.

The chain recombines TRBV29-1 with TRBJ2-1; the match to TRBD2 covers 7 bases. With 7 bases clipped from V and 6 bases from J, the junction kept 12 bases outside the gene matches. CDR1 is SQVTM, CDR2 ANQGSEA, per germline. The CDR3 sequence is 14 residues long. This CDR3 is CSGTRLALGNEQFF. CDR3 bases: TGCAGCGGGACAAGACTAGCCCTCGGCAATGAGCAGTTCTTC.

This clone has just a few counts. The chain combines TRBV29-1 with TRBJ2-2, with D possibly being TRBD1 or TRBD2 (5 bases each). Between the trimmed V and J ends, which lost 7 bases and 6 bases, there was a span of 18 bases. CDR1 SQVTM and CDR2 ANQGSEA come from the germline V gene. The CDR3 contains 14 residues. CDR3 in DNA: TGCAGCGCCATCCCCTCGAGGGGCGCCGGGGAGCTGTTTTTT. This sequence encodes CSAIPSRGAGELFF.

This clone was seen many times. This chain links TRBV4-1 with TRBJ2-5; 10 bases agree with TRBD2. Germline loops: CDR1 MGHRA, CDR2 YSYEKL. J was trimmed by 5 bases and V by 3 bases; bases with no gene match: 0. This CDR3 spans 13 amino acids. CDR3 DNA sequence: TGCGCCAGCAGCCAGGGACTAGCGGAGACCCAGTACTTC. Protein product: CASSQGLAETQYF.

This sequence joins TRBV6-6 and TRBJ2-7; 10 bases are a match to TRBD1. The V segment lost 7 bases and the J segment 3 bases; nucleotides outside the gene matches: 3. In germline, CDR1 is MNHNY, CDR2 SVGAGI (reference sequence). The CDR3 is made up of 13 amino acids. CDR3 in DNA: TGTGCCAGCACGGGGACAGGGGTCTACGAGCAGTACTTC. Amino acids: CASTGTGVYEQYF.

V is TRBV2 and J is TRBJ2-2; tentative D call: TRBD2 (5 bases). The CDR3 runs to 16 residues. Trimming shortened V by 6 bases and J by 3 bases, and 17 bases separated the two germline ends. The germline CDR1 and CDR2 sequences are SNHLY and FYNNEI. As DNA, the CDR3 is TGTGCCAGCAGCCCCCTGAGGGTTTTCGACACCGGGGAGCTGTTTTTT. The encoded protein is CASSPLRVFDTGELFF.

The V gene is TRBV2, the J gene TRBJ2-3, with 12 positions matching TRBD2. CDR1 and CDR2 from the germline V gene are SNHLY and FYNNEI. The CDR3 is 16 amino acids. The trim removed 7 bases at V and 5 bases at J, leaving 10 bases unmatched. CDR3 bases: TGTGCCAGCACCTTGACTAGCGGGAGAATTGTAGATACGCAGTATTTT. The encoded protein is CASTLTSGRIVDTQYF. The full variable domain, with the rest looked up from reference TRBV2 and TRBJ2-3, is EPEVTQTPSHQVTQMGQEVILRCVPISNHLYFYWYRQILGQKVEFLVSFYNNEISEKSEIFDDQFSVERPDGSNFTLKIRSTKLEDSAMYFCASTLTSGRIVDTQYFGPGTRLTVL.

The chain links TRBV28 to TRBJ2-4; D not resolved. Trimming took off 4 bases at V and 5 bases at J, with 6 bases between the two ends. The CDR3 is 12 residues long. Germline CDR1 MDHEN, CDR2 SYDVKM. The CDR3 loop reads CASSSRENIQYF. The CDR3 nucleotides are TGTGCCAGCAGTTCCCGAGAAAACATTCAGTACTTC.

The gene calls are TRBV27 and TRBJ2-3; D is uncertain. The CDR3 loop spans 12 amino acids. Between the trimmed V and J ends, which lost 5 bases and 2 bases, there was a span of 5 bases. Germline-derived CDR1 and CDR2 are MNHEY and SMNVEV (reference sequence). CDR3 in amino acids: CASSDDTDTQYF. CDR3 nucleotide sequence: TGTGCCAGCAGTGATGACACAGATACGCAGTATTTT.

This chain joins TRBV11-2 and TRBJ2-4, with TRBD1 identical over 7 bases. The germline V gene encodes CDR1 SGHAT and CDR2 FQNNGV. J gave up 3 bases and V 5 bases, and 10 bases lay outside the gene matches. This CDR3 has 16 amino acids. The CDR3 sequence is CASSPGTATFKNIQYF. The CDR3 nucleotides are TGTGCCAGCAGCCCAGGGACAGCGACCTTCAAAAACATTCAGTACTTC.

CDR3 region: CASSFGPGGETQYF. The CDR3 DNA follows: TGTGCCAGCAGCTTCGGACCGGGAGGAGAGACCCAGTACTTC. The chain combines TRBV5-6 with TRBJ2-5; TRBD2 aligns across 7 bases. V shed 2 bases and J 4 bases; nucleotides not matched to a gene: 5. The CDR3 covers 14 residues. CDR1 is SGHDT, CDR2 YYEEEE, per germline.

The genes are TRBV29-1 and TRBJ1-3, with D hard to call. Germline V gene data show CDR1 as SQVTM and CDR2 as ANQGSEA. The ends were cut back, 4 bases at V and 0 bases at J, with 10 bases in the middle. The CDR3 spans 14 residues. The CDR3 coding sequence is TGCAGCGTTGTAGAGGCCTACTCTGGAAACACCATATATTTT. Residues: CSVVEAYSGNTIYF. The whole variable domain, filled in from reference TRBV29-1 and TRBJ1-3, reads SAVISQKPSRDICQRGTSLTIQCQVDSQVTMMFWYRQQPGQSLTLIATANQGSEATYESGFVIDKFPISRPNLTFSTLTVSNMSPEDSSIYLCSVVEAYSGNTIYFGEGSWLTVV.

Concerning this clone itself: The junction shows a germline mismatch at one end, possibly a read error. This sample includes further DNA sequences coding for the same CDR3. The chain links TRBV30 to TRBJ2-7, with D hard to call. The CDR3 sequence is 12 residues long. Germline assignment: CDR1 GTSNPN and CDR2 SVGIG (reference sequence). CDR3 region: CAWSSNSYEQYF. The CDR3 DNA sequence: TGTGCTTGGAGCAGTAACTCCTACGAGCAGTACTTC.

CDR3 sequence (DNA): TGCAGCGTTTTTGGTAGCGGGAGATCTGGCTACGAGCAGTACTTC. Residues: CSVFGSGRSGYEQYF. The rearrangement links TRBV29-1 to TRBJ2-7, with 9 bases identical to TRBD2. Germline trimming cut 5 bases from V and 3 bases from J; bases unmatched to any gene: 11. The CDR3 loop spans 15 amino acids. Germline V gene lookup returns CDR1 SQVTM and CDR2 ANQGSEA.

This clone was found a few times. The genes are TRBV29-1 and TRBJ2-7; unclear D gene. V lost 1 base and J 0 bases, leaving 10 bases between the germline ends. The germline V gene has CDR1 SQVTM and CDR2 ANQGSEA. This CDR3 is built from 14 residues. The chain's CDR3 is CSVEGASPSYEQYF. Written as DNA, the CDR3 is TGCAGCGTTGAAGGCGCCTCCCCCTCCTACGAGCAGTACTTC.

The chain carries TRBV16 and TRBJ2-1; 7 nucleotides align to TRBD2. Unmatched junction bases numbered 0, after V lost 3 bases and J lost 7 bases. In germline, CDR1 is KGHSY, CDR2 FQNENV. The CDR3 covers 12 residues. The CDR3 reads CASSQGGNEQFF. The DNA for the CDR3 is TGTGCCAGCAGCCAGGGAGGGAATGAGCAGTTCTTC.

This clone was seen more than once but under ten times. The chain carries TRBV15 and TRBJ2-5; no clear D gene. The germline V and J ends were trimmed by 1 base and 3 bases, with 18 bases remaining between them. The germline CDR1 and CDR2 sequences are LNHNV and YYDKDF (reference sequence). The CDR3 loop spans 17 amino acids. The CDR3 DNA is TGTGCCACCAGCAGAGTCCCCCCAAAGTCGCAGAAAGAGACCCAGTACTTC. It yields the protein CATSRVPPKSQKETQYF.